This T cell receptor beta chain was identified during a study of shared clonotypes between healthy human individuals. Study-wide context: Each donor contributed plates that comprised three CD4 naive, three CD4 memory, two CD8 naive and one CD8 memory.

Only one count was recorded for this clone. What it recognizes is unknown. The sample contains more than one DNA sequence encoding this CDR3. Study outcomes and limitations: Relative to their counterparts shared across all four donors, non-shared clonotypes exhibited diminished generation probabilities. Among donors, sharing of clonotypes was expected to be affected by sequencing depth.

Per sorted-subset replicate PCR, input was around 200 ng DNA, representing tens of thousands of T cell genomes. Repertoires were generated with immunoSEQ multiplex PCR, while TCRdb's copy carries only in-frame clones and drops some. The sample holds roughly 2 million clones, nearly 97% seen once. V was pared by 6 bases and J by 6 bases, with 5 bases of the junction left unmatched. The CDR3 has 13 residues. Germline CDR1 is SQVTM and CDR2 is ANQGSEA. This clonotype was sampled from a man aged 18 to 35 in good health. The material sequenced was naive CD4+ T cells sorted from blood. Specified subset: CD45RA+ positively selected. The J gene is TRBJ2-7, the V gene TRBV29-1; TRBD2 matches 13 bases. CDR3 region: CSVGTSGAGEQYF. The CDR3 DNA is TGCAGCGTGGGGACTAGCGGGGCTGGCGAGCAGTACTTC.